The present TCR beta chain was sequenced within a study of blood T cell repertoires in COVID-19. Overall study: Italy, Spain and the United States were the sources of the convalescent and acute COVID-19 samples.

The germline CDR1 and CDR2 sequences are GTSNPN and SVGIG (reference sequence). The CDR3 length is 14 residues. The J segment lost 3 bases and the V segment lost 1 base, leaving 4 bases of the junction unmatched. Method: immunoSEQ multiplex PCR; TCRdb's copy keeps in-frame clones and lacks some. The sample yields roughly 160,000 clones, roughly 81% seen once. This clone was detected once. The sequence came from a woman between 45 and 65 years old with COVID-19, enrolled during active disease. This chain connects TRBV30 to TRBJ2-7, with TRBD1 identical over 9 bases. The sample taken for sequencing was peripheral blood. In DNA, the CDR3 is TGTGCCTGGAGTGCCACAGGGGGCGGCTACGAGCAGTACTTC. This codes for CAWSATGGGYEQYF.